This TCR beta chain was found in a study of OX40 agonist ivuxolimab in advanced cancers. Study at large: Dosing consisted of intravenous ivuxolimab at 0.01 to 10 mg/kg every 2 weeks.

Broader study findings: Among the least clonally expanded were partial responders at 0.1-3.0 mg/kg. Some patients without response likewise showed low normalized clonal expansion.

Assay: immunoSEQ multiplex PCR; the TCRdb copy retains only in-frame clones and omits some. The profile shows tens of thousands of clones, around 80% of them singletons. The germline gives CDR1 SGHNT, CDR2 YENEEA. The CDR3 length is 15 residues. The ends lost 5 bases at V and 5 bases at J; junction bases unmatched: 5. Autoimmune disease history or systemic immunosuppression meant exclusion. This clone was seen just once. What it binds is unknown. This receptor was taken from an adult with an advanced solid tumor such as melanoma, head and neck, liver or kidney cancer. This chain joins TRBV11-3 and TRBJ2-3; 12 positions agree with TRBD2. Here the sequenced sample was CD4+ or CD8+ T cells sorted from blood, taken in a trial of the OX40 agonist ivuxolimab. CDR3 amino acids: CASSVGLAGIDTQYF. CDR3 sequence (DNA): TGTGCCAGCAGCGTAGGACTAGCGGGAATAGATACGCAGTATTTT.